The entry below describes one T cell receptor (beta chain). What it binds is not known. CDR3 length: 14 amino acids. Trimming pared 3 bases from V and 2 bases from J, leaving 11 bases between. Germline V gene sequence: CDR1 SEHNR, CDR2 FQNEAQ (reference sequence). Baseline, cycle 4 day 1, and cycle 7 day 1 were the blood sampling points. The data stem from a study of OX40 agonist ivuxolimab in advanced cancers. Study information: At 0.01 to 10 mg/kg, ivuxolimab was administered intravenously to patients every 2 weeks. Study-level findings and limits: CD4+ and CD8+ T cells in blood underwent clonal expansion by week 6 at 0.1 to 3.0 mg/kg. CD8+ T cells showed, on average, more clonal expansion than CD4+ cells.

Assay: immunoSEQ multiplex PCR; the TCRdb copy retains only in-frame clones and omits some. The repertoire includes about 18,000 clones, 70% to 90% of them detected once, and roughly 60% sits in the top ten. The source of this sequence is an adult with an advanced solid tumor such as melanoma, head and neck, liver or kidney cancer. Sample: CD4+ or CD8+ T cells sorted from blood, taken in a trial of the OX40 agonist ivuxolimab. V is TRBV7-9 and J is TRBJ2-7; D could derive from TRBD1 or TRBD2 (5 bases each). CDR3 region: CASSFAGSTYEQYF. CDR3 DNA sequence: TGTGCCAGCAGCTTTGCAGGGAGCACCTACGAGCAGTACTTC. The variable domain in full, completed from reference TRBV7-9 and TRBJ2-7, reads DTGVSQNPRHKITKRGQNVTFRCDPISEHNRLYWYRQTLGQGPEFLTYFQNEAQLEKSRLLSDRFSAERPKGSFSTLEIQRTEQGDSAMYLCASSFAGSTYEQYFGPGTRLTVT.